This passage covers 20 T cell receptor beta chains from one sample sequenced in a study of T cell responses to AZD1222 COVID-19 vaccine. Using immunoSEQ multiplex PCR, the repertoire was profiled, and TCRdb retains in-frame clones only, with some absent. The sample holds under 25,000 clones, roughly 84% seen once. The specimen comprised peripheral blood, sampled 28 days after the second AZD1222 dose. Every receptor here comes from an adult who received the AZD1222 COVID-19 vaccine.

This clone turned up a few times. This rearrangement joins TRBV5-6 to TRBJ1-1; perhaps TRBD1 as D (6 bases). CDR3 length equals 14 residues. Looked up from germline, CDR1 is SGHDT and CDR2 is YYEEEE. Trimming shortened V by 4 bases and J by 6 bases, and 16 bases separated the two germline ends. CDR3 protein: CASSPKQGRAEAFF. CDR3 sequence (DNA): TGTGCCAGCAGCCCAAAACAGGGTAGGGCTGAAGCTTTCTTT.

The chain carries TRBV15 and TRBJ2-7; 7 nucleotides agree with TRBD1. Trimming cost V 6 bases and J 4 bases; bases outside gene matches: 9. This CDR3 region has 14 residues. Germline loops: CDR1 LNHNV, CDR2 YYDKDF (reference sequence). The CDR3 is CATRMSQGEYEQYF. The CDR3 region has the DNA TGTGCCACCAGGATGAGCCAGGGGGAATACGAGCAGTACTTC.

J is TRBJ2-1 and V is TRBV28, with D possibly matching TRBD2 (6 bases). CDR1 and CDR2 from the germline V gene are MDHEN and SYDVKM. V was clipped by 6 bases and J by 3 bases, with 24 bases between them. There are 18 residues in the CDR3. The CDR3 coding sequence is TGTGCCAGCAGAATTCAATTATCTAGCGTCAGTATCTACAATGAGCAGTTCTTC. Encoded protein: CASRIQLSSVSIYNEQFF.

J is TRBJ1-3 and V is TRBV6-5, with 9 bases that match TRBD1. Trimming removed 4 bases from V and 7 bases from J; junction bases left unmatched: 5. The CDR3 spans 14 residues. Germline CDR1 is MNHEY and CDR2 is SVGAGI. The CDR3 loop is CASSSGDRANTIYF. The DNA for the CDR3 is TGTGCCAGCAGTTCAGGGGACAGGGCGAACACCATATATTTT.

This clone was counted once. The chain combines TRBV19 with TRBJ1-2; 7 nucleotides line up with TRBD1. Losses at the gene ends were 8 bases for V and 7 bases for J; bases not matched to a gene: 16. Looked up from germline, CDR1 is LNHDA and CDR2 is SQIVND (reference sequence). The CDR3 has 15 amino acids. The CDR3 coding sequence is TGTGCCAGTGGCGAGGGGGCAGGGGTAGATGGTGGCTACACCTTC. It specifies CASGEGAGVDGGYTF.

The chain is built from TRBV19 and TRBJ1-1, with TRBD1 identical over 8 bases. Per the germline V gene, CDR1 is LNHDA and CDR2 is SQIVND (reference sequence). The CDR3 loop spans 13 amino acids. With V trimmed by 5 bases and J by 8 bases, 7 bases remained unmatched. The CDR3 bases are TGTGCCAGTAGTCCGCGGGGACAGGTCGAAGCTTTCTTT. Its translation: CASSPRGQVEAFF.

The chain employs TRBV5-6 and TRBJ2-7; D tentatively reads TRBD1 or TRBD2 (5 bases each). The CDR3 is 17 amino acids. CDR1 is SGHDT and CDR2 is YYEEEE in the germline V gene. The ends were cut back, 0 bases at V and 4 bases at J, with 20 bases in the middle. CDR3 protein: CASSLAFSGTPEYEQYF. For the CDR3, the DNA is TGTGCCAGCAGCTTGGCCTTCTCAGGGACCCCTGAGTACGAGCAGTACTTC.

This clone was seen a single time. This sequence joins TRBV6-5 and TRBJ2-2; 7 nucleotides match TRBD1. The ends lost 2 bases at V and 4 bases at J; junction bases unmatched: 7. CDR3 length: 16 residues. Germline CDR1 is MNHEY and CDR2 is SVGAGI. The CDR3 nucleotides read TGTGCCAGCAGTTACACCTCGGACAGGAGCACCGGGGAGCTGTTTTTT. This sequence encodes CASSYTSDRSTGELFF.

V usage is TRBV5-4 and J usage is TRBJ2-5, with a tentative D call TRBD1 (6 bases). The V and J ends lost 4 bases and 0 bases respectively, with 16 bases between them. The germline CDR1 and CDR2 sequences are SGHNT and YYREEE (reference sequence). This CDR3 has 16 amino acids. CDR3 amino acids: CASSTGTPADQETQYF. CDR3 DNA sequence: TGTGCCAGCAGCACGGGGACACCCGCCGACCAAGAGACCCAGTACTTC.

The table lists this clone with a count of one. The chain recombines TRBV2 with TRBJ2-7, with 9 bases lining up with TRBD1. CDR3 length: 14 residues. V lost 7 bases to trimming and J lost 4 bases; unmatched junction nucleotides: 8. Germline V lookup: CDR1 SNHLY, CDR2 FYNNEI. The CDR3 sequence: CASMEQGASYEQYF. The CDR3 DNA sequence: TGTGCCAGCATGGAACAGGGGGCGTCGTACGAGCAGTACTTC.

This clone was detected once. The CDR3 nucleotides read TGTGCCAGCAGCCAAGGGGGTTCAGGGGGCGGAGGAGAGACCCAGTACTTC. Its translation is CASSQGGSGGGGETQYF. The chain has TRBV3-1 (or the pseudogene TRBV3-2) and TRBJ2-5; 8 bases are shared with TRBD1. CDR1 and CDR2 from the germline V gene are LGHDT and YNNKEL (reference sequence). This CDR3 comprises 17 residues. V gave up 1 base and J gave up 4 bases; unmatched junction bases: 11.

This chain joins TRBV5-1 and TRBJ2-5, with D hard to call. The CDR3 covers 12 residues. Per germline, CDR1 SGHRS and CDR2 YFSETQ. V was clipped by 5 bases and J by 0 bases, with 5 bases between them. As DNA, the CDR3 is TGCGCCAGCAGTGAGGACCAAGAGACCCAGTACTTC. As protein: CASSEDQETQYF.

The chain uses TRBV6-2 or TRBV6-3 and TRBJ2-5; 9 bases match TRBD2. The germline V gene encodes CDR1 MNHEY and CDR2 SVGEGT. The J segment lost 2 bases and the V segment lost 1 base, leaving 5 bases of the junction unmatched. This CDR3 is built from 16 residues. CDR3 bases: TGTGCCAGCAGTTACTATAAGGGACTAGCTCAAGAGACCCAGTACTTC. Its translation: CASSYYKGLAQETQYF.

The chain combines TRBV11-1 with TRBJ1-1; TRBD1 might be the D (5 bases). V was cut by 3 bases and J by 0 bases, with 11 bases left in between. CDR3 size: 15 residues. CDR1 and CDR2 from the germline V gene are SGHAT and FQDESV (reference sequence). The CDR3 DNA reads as TGTGCCAGCAGCTTCTCGACAGTGATGAACACTGAAGCTTTCTTT. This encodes CASSFSTVMNTEAFF. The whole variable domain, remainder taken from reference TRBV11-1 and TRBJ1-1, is EAEVAQSPRYKITEKSQAVAFWCDPISGHATLYWYRQILGQGPELLVQFQDESVVDDSQLPKDRFSAERLKGVDSTLKIQPAELGDSAMYLCASSFSTVMNTEAFFGQGTRLTVV.

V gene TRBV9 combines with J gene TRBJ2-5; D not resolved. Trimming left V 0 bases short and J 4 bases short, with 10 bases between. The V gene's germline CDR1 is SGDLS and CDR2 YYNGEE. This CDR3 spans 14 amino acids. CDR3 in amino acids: CASSVASLSETQYF. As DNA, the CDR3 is TGTGCCAGCAGCGTAGCGAGTCTCTCAGAGACCCAGTACTTC.

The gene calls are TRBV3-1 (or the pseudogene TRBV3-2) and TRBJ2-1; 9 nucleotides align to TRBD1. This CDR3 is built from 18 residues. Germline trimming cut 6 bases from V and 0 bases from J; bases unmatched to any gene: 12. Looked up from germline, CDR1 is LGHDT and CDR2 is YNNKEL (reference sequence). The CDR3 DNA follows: TGTGCCAGCAGTCCCGGGACAGGGTTGGCTAGCTCCTACAATGAGCAGTTCTTC. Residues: CASSPGTGLASSYNEQFF.

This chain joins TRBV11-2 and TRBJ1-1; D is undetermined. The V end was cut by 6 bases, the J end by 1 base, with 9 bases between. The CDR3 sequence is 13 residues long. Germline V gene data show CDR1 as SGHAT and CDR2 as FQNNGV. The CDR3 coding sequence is TGTGCCAGCAGGAGGGATGGGAACACTGAAGCTTTCTTT. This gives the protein CASRRDGNTEAFF.

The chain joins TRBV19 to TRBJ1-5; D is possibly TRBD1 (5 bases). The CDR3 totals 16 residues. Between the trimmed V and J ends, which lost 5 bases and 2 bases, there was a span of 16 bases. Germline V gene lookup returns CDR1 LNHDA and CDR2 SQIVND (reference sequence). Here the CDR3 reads CASSEHRQRGNQPQHF. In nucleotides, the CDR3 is TGTGCCAGTAGTGAACATCGACAGAGGGGCAATCAGCCCCAGCATTTT.

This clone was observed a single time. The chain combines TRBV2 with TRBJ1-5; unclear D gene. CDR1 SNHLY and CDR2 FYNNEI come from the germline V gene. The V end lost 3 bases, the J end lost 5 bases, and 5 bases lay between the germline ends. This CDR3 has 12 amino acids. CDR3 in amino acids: CASSEEYQPQHF. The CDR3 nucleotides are TGTGCCAGCAGTGAGGAGTATCAGCCCCAGCATTTT.

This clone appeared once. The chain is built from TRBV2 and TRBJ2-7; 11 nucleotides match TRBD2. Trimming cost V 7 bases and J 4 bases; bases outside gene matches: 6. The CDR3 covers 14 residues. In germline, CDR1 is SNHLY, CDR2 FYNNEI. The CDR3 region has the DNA TGTGCCAGCACTCAGACTAGCGGGACTTACGAGCAGTACTTC. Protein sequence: CASTQTSGTYEQYF.